The sequence of this TCR beta chain was determined in a study of cytomegalovirus exposure and HLA in healthy donors. Study overall: Early release data held 75 million to 90 million unique TCRs from HLA-typed donors.

The PCR contained 60 Vbeta and 13 Jbeta primers. The repertoire was sequenced with immunoSEQ multiplex PCR; TCRdb's copy has only in-frame clones and lacks some. The sample has 95,000 to 150,000 clones, around 72% seen once. V was pared by 2 bases and J by 9 bases, with 3 bases of the junction left unmatched. There are 12 residues in the CDR3. Per the germline V gene, CDR1 is GTSNPN and CDR2 is SVGIG (reference sequence). A word on this clone: Its target is not known.

Findings and limits, study-wide: Later analysis indicated greater clonal expansion among HLA-associated TCR beta chains than among equally common other chains. Presence/absence analyses assumed roughly uniform sequencing depth across donors, which may not hold.

The gene calls are TRBV30 and TRBJ2-1; TRBD2 matches 8 bases. This sequence was found in a woman aged 50 to 60 in good health and CMV-seropositive. Sample: PBMCs. DNA for the CDR3: TGTGCCTGGAGTTTAGCGGGACGTGAGCAGTTCTTC. Protein: CAWSLAGREQFF. The whole variable domain, filled in from reference TRBV30 and TRBJ2-1, reads SQTIHQWPATLVQPVGSPLSLECTVEGTSNPNLYWYRQAAGRGLQLLFYSVGIGQISSEVPQNLSASRPQDRQFILSSKKLLLSDSGFYLCAWSLAGREQFFGPGTRLTVL.